The text below deals with one T cell receptor (beta chain). The data belong to a study of blood T cell repertoires in COVID-19. On the study more broadly: Samples taken during acute and convalescent COVID-19 were collected in the United States, Italy and Spain. PBMCs, B-cell-depleted T cells, or T cells provided the cDNA or gDNA that made up the material.

As processed by the authors: Amplifying reference gene primers gave estimates of nucleated cell counts. Only in-frame clones appear in the TCRdb table, and some are missing; sequencing was by immunoSEQ multiplex PCR. For V, J and clone size, that table is used; D and trimming come from the DNA. Of hundreds of thousands of clones listed, about 80% are singletons. The V gene's germline CDR1 is LNHDA and CDR2 SQIVND (reference sequence). V lost 6 bases and J 5 bases, leaving 20 bases between the germline ends. The CDR3 extends over 16 amino acids. This rearrangement joins TRBV19 to TRBJ2-1; D gene unclear. Sequencing used peripheral blood. The source is a woman aged 80 or over with acute or convalescent COVID-19. CDR3 coding DNA: TGTGCCAGTAGCAGGAACGACCCCACGCTGCACAATGAGCAGTTCTTC. Translated, it gives CASSRNDPTLHNEQFF. The full variable domain, with the rest looked up from reference TRBV19 and TRBJ2-1, is DGGITQSPKYLFRKEGQNVTLSCEQNLNHDAMYWYRQDPGQGLRLIYYSQIVNDFQKGDIAEGYSVSREKKESFPLTVTSAQKNPTAFYLCASSRNDPTLHNEQFFGPGTRLTVL.